One sample yielded the 9 T cell receptor beta chains listed below, sequenced in a study of cytomegalovirus exposure and HLA in healthy donors. Assay used: immunoSEQ multiplex PCR; TCRdb lists only in-frame clones, some missing. In the table there are some 130,000 clones, 75% to 90% of which are singletons. The sequenced sample was PBMCs. The receptors shown here come from a woman younger than 30 in good health and CMV-seronegative.

The V call is TRBV6-6, the J call TRBJ2-1, with 9 nucleotides matching TRBD2. The V gene's germline CDR1 is MNHNY and CDR2 SVGAGI (reference sequence). The CDR3 has 15 residues. Losses at the gene ends were 7 bases for V and 3 bases for J; bases not matched to a gene: 7. Here the CDR3 reads CASILEAGGYNEQFF. The CDR3 nucleotides are TGTGCCAGCATCCTTGAAGCGGGGGGCTACAATGAGCAGTTCTTC.

The chain recombines TRBV5-1 with TRBJ1-4; no definite D call. The germline V gene has CDR1 SGHRS and CDR2 YFSETQ. Trimming removed 0 bases at V and 3 bases at J, with 9 bases between. The CDR3 runs to 15 residues. Written as DNA, the CDR3 is TGCGCCAGCAGCTTGGTCGGGGAGGCTAATGAAAAACTGTTTTTT. Translated: CASSLVGEANEKLFF.

V and J are TRBV7-6 and TRBJ2-7, with D possibly matching TRBD2 (6 bases). This CDR3 spans 14 amino acids. Deletions cut 3 bases from V and 7 bases from J, with 16 bases between. Germline lookup yields CDR1 SGHVS and CDR2 FNYEAQ. This CDR3 is CASSFLRGAGEQYF. The CDR3 bases are TGTGCCAGCAGCTTTCTCCGCGGGGCGGGAGAGCAGTACTTC.

This clone showed up just once. The J gene is TRBJ2-1, the V gene TRBV5-8, with D possibly being TRBD2 (5 bases). The V and J ends lost 1 base and 1 base respectively, with 15 bases between them. Germline V gives CDR1 SGHTS, CDR2 YDEGEE. The length of the CDR3 is 17 residues. CDR3 region: CASSLITWGESYNEQFF. CDR3 DNA sequence: TGTGCCAGCAGCTTGATTACATGGGGAGAATCCTACAATGAGCAGTTCTTC.

This chain joins TRBV6-1 and TRBJ1-4, with unresolved D. The CDR3 loop spans 15 amino acids. Germline CDR1 is MNHNS and CDR2 is SASEGT. Trimming took off 6 bases at V and 0 bases at J, with 11 bases between the two ends. The CDR3 DNA reads TGTGCCAGCAGCCCTAAGATAGCAACTAATGAAAAACTGTTTTTT. This codes for CASSPKIATNEKLFF.

This clone was detected a few times. This chain connects TRBV29-1 to TRBJ1-4; D gene uncertain. The length of the CDR3 is 13 residues. Trimming pared 4 bases from V and 8 bases from J, leaving 14 bases between. Germline V gene sequence: CDR1 SQVTM, CDR2 ANQGSEA. The CDR3 protein is CSVVVLAGEKLFF. CDR3 sequence (DNA): TGCAGCGTTGTAGTCCTAGCGGGCGAAAAACTGTTTTTT.

This chain uses TRBV19 with TRBJ1-2; D is unresolved. V lost 5 bases and J 1 base, leaving 8 bases between the germline ends. The germline CDR1 and CDR2 sequences are LNHDA and SQIVND (reference sequence). CDR3 length equals 13 residues. The CDR3 reads CASSAGRNYGYTF. The CDR3 DNA reads as TGTGCCAGTAGTGCAGGCCGTAACTATGGCTACACCTTC.

J is TRBJ1-3 and V is TRBV9, with D perhaps TRBD1 (5 bases). Germline CDR1 SGDLS, CDR2 YYNGEE. V shed 4 bases and J shed 4 bases, with 18 bases lying between them. This CDR3 region has 16 residues. The CDR3 protein is CASSPQQAGWGNTIYF. The CDR3 DNA is TGTGCCAGCAGCCCCCAACAGGCGGGATGGGGAAACACCATATATTTT.

This clone was picked up a small number of times. This chain links TRBV16 with TRBJ2-7; possibly TRBD1 for D (6 bases). Germline CDR1 and CDR2: KGHSY and FQNENV. The CDR3 is made up of 11 amino acids. Trimming took 4 bases from V and 10 from J, leaving 11 bases between them. The CDR3 region is CASSPLGQQYF. DNA of the CDR3: TGTGCCAGCAGCCCTTTGGGACAACAGTACTTC.